A single T cell receptor (beta chain) is shown here with its context. These data belong to a study of blood T cells in healthy people across ages. The amount of total RNA extracted per sample was at least 6 micrograms. Primed by a sample-barcoded 5' primer and a J-beta primer mix, a second PCR proceeded for about 7 to 12 cycles. TCRdb ran MiXCR on the 5' RACE reads and lists one entry per CDR3 protein. The profile covers hundreds of thousands of distinct CDR3 sequences, with roughly 48% appearing a single time and roughly 24% taken by the ten largest. From germline, CDR1 is DFQATT and CDR2 SNEGSKA (reference sequence). The CDR3 has 14 amino acids.

The clonotype comes from an elderly man in good health. The rearrangement joins TRBV20-1 to TRBJ2-4; weak D call: TRBD1 (6 bases). The DNA matches TRBJ2-7 better at its end, which makes the J call doubtful. Material for sequencing was blood. The CDR3 spells CSAIFEGDSYEQYF. CDR3 nucleotide sequence: TGCAGTGCTATTTTTGAGGGGGACTCCTACGAGCAGTACTTC.